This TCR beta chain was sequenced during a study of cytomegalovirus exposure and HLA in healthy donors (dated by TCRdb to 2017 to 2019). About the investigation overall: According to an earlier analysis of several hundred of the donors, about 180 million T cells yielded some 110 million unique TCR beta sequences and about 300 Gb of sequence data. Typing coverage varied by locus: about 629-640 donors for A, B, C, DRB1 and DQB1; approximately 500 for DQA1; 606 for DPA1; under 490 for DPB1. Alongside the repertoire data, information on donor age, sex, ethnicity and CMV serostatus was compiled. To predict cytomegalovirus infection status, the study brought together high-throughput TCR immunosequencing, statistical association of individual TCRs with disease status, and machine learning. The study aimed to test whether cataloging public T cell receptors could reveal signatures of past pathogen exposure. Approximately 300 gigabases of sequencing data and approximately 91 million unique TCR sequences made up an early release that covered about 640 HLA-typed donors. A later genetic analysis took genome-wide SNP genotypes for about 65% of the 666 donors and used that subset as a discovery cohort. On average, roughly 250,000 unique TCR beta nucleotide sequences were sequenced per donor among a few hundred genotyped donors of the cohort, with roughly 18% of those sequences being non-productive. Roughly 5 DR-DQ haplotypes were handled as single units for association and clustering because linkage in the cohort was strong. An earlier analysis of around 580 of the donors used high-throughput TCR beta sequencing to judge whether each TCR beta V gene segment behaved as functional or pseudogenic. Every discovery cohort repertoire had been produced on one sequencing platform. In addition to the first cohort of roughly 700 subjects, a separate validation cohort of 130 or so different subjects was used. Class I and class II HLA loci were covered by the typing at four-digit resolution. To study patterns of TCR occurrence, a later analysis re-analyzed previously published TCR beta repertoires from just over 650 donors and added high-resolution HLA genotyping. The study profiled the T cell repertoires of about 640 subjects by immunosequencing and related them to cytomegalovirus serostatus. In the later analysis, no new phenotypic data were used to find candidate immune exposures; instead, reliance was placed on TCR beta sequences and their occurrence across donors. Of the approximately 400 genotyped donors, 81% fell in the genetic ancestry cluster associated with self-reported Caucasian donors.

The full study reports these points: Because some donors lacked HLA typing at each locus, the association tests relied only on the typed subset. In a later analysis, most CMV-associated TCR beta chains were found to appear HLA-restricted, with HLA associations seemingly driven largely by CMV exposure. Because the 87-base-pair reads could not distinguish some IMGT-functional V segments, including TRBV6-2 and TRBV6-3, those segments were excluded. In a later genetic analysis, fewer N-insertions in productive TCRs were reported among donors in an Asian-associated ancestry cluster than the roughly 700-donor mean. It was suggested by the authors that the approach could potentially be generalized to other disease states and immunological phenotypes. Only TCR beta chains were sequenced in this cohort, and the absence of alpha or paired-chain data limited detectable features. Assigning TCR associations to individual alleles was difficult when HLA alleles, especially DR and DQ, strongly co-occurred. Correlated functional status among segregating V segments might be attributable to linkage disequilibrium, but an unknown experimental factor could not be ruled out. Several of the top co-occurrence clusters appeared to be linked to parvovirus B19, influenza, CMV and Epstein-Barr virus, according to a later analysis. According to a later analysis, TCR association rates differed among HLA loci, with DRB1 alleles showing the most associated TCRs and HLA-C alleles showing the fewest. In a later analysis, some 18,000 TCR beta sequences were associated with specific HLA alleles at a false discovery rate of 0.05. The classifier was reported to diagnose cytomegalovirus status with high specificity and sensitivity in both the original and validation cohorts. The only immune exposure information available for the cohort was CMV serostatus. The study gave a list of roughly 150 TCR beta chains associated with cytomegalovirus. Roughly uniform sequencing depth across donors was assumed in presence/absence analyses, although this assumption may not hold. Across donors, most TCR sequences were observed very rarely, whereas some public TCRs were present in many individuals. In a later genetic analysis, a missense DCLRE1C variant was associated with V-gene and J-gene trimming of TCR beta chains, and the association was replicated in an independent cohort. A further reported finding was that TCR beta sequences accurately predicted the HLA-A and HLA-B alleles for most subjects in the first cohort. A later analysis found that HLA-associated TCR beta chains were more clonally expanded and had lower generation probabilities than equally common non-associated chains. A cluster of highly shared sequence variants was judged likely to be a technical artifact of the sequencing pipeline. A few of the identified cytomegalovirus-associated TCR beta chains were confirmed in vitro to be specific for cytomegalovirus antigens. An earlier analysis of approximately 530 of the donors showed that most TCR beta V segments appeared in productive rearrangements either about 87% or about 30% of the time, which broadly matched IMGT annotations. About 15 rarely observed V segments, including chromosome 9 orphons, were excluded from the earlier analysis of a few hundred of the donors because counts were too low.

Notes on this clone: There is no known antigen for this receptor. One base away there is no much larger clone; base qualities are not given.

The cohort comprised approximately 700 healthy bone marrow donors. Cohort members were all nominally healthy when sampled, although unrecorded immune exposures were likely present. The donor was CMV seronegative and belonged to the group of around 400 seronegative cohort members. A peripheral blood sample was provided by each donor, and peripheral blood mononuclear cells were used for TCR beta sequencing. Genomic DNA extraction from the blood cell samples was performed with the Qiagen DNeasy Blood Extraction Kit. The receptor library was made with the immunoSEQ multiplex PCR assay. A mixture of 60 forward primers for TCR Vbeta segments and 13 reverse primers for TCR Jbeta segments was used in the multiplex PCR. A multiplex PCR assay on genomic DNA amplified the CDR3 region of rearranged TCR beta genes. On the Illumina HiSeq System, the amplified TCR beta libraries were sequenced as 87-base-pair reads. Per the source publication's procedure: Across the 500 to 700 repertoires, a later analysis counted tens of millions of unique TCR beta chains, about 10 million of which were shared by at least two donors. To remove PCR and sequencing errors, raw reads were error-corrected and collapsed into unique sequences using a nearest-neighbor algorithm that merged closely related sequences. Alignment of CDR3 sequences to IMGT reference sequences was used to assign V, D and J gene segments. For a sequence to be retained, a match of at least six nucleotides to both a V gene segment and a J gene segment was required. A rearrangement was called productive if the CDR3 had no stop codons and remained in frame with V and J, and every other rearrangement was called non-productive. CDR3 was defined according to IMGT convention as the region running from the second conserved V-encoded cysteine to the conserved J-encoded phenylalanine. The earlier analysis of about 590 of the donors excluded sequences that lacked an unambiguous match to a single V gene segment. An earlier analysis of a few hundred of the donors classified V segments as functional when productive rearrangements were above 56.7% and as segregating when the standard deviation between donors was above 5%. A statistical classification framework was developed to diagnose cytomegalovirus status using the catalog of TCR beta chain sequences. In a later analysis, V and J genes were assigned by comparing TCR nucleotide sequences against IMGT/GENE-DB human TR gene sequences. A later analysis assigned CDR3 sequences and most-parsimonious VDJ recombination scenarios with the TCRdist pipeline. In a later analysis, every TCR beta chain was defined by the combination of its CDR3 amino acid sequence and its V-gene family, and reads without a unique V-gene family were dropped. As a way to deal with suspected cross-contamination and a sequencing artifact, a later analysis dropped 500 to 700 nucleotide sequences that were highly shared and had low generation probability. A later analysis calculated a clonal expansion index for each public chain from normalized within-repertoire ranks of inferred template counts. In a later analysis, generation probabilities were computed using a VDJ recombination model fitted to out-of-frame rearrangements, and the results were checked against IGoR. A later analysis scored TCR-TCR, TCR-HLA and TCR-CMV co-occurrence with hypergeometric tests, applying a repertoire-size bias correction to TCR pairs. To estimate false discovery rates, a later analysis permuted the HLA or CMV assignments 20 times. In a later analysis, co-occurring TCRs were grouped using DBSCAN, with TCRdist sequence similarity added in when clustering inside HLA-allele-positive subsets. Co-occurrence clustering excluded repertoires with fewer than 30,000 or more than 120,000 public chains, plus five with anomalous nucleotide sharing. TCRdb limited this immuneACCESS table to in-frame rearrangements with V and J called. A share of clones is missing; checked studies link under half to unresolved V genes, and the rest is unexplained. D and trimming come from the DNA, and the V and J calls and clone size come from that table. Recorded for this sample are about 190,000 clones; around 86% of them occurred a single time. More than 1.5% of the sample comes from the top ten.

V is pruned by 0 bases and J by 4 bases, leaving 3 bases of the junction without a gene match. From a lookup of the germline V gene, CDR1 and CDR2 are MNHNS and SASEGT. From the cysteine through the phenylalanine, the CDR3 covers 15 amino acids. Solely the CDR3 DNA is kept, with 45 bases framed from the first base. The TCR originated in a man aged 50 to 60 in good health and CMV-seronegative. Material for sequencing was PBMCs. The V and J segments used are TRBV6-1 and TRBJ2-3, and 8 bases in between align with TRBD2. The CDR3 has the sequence CASSEAAGVPDTQYF. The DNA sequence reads TGTGCCAGCAGTGAAGCAGCGGGAGTCCCAGATACGCAGTATTTT.